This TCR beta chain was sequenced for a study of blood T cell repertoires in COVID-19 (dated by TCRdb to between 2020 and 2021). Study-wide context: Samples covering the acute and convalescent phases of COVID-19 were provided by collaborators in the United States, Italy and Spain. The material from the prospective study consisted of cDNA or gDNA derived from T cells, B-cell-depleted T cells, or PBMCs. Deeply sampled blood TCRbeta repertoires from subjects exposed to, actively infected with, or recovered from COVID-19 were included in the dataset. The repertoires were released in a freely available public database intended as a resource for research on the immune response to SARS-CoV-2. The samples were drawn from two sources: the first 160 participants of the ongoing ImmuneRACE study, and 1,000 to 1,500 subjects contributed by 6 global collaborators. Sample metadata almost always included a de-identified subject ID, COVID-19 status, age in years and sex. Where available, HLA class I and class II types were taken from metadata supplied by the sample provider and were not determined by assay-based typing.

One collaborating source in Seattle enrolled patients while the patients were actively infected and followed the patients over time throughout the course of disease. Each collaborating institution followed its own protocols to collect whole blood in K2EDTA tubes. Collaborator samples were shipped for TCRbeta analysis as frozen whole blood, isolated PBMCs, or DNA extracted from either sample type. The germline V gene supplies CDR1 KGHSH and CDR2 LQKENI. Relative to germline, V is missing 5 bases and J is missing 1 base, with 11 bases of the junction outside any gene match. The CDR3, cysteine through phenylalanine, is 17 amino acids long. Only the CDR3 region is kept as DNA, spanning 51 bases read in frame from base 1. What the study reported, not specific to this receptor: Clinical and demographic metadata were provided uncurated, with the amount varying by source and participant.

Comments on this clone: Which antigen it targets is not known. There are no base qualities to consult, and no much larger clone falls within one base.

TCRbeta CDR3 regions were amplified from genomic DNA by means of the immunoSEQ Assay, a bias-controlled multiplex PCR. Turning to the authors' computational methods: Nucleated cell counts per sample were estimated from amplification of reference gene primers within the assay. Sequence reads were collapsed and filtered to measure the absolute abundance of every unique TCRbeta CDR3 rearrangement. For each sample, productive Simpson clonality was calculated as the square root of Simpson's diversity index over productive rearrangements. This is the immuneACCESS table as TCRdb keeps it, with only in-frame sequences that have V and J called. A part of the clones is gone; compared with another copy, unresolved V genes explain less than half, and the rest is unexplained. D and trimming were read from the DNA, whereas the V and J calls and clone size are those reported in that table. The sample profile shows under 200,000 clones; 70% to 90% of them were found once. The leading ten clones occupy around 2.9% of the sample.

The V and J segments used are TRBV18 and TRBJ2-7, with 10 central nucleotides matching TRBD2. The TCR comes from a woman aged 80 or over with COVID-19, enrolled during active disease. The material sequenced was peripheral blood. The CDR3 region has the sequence CASSSLAGGLLSYEQYF. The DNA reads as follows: TGTGCCAGCTCATCCTTAGCGGGGGGCCTTTTATCCTACGAGCAGTACTTC.